The 30 T cell receptor beta chains given below trace back to one sample, sequenced in a study of cytomegalovirus exposure and HLA in healthy donors. The primer mix had 60 Vbeta and 13 Jbeta primers. Clones were sequenced by immunoSEQ multiplex PCR, and TCRdb holds only the in-frame ones, with some missing. Among about 200,000 clones, around 70% were seen once, and the ten largest hold approximately 2.5%. Sequenced input: PBMCs. The receptors were gathered from a man aged 35 to 55 in good health and CMV-seropositive.

The rearrangement joins TRBV2 to TRBJ1-1; D may be TRBD1 (5 bases). The CDR3 consists of 13 residues. Deletions cut 4 bases from V and 1 base from J, with 7 bases between. CDR1 and CDR2 (germline): SNHLY, FYNNEI. The CDR3 spells CASSVQGNTEAFF. CDR3 bases: TGTGCCAGCAGTGTGCAGGGGAACACTGAAGCTTTCTTT.

This clone has only a few counts. The chain is built from TRBV7-9 and TRBJ1-5; D uncertain. V was pared by 1 base and J by 2 bases, with 12 bases between. Looked up from germline, CDR1 is SEHNR and CDR2 is FQNEAQ (reference sequence). This CDR3 spans 16 amino acids. The CDR3 spells CASSLVYGDGNQPQHF. CDR3 coding DNA: TGTGCCAGCAGCTTAGTCTACGGGGATGGCAATCAGCCCCAGCATTTT.

As regards this clone: The sample contains more than one DNA sequence encoding this CDR3. This chain joins TRBV5-1 and TRBJ1-1, with D unresolved. The germline V gene encodes CDR1 SGHRS and CDR2 YFSETQ. CDR3 size: 14 residues. The V end was cut by 0 bases, the J end by 0 bases, with 6 bases between. CDR3 DNA: TGCGCCAGCAGCTTGGGTACAGTGAACACTGAAGCTTTCTTT. The encoded protein is CASSLGTVNTEAFF.

This rearrangement joins TRBV6-4 to TRBJ1-2; perhaps TRBD1 as D (5 bases). This CDR3 is 14 amino acids long. The germline V gene encodes CDR1 MRHNA and CDR2 SNTAGT. Trimming left V 7 bases short and J 3 bases short, with 15 bases between. CDR3 sequence reads: CASTRGGWDYGYTF. As DNA, the CDR3 is TGTGCCAGCACCCGGGGGGGGTGGGACTATGGCTACACCTTC.

This chain joins TRBV5-1 and TRBJ1-3; the D gene is possibly TRBD1 (5 bases). CDR3 size: 18 residues. Per germline, CDR1 SGHRS and CDR2 YFSETQ. V lost 1 base, J lost 2 bases, and 19 bases lay in between. This CDR3 is CASSLNMAGKAAGNTIYF. DNA of the CDR3: TGCGCCAGCAGCTTGAATATGGCAGGGAAGGCTGCTGGAAACACCATATATTTT.

The chain combines TRBV2 with TRBJ1-6; perhaps TRBD1 as D (5 bases). The CDR3 is 12 amino acids. CDR1 and CDR2 from the germline V gene are SNHLY and FYNNEI. Trimming took off 6 bases at V and 9 bases at J, with 9 bases between the two ends. The CDR3 region is CASRGQSSPLHF. CDR3 nucleotide sequence: TGTGCCAGCAGGGGGCAGAGTTCACCCCTCCACTTT.

This clone was seen a handful of times. The V gene is TRBV28, the J gene TRBJ1-5, with D perhaps TRBD1 (6 bases). The CDR3 extends over 13 amino acids. Trimming stripped 8 bases from V and 4 bases from J, with 12 bases between. Germline loops: CDR1 MDHEN, CDR2 SYDVKM. This CDR3 reads CASAGEGNQPQHF. DNA for the CDR3: TGTGCCAGCGCAGGGGAGGGGAATCAGCCCCAGCATTTT.

This clone was recorded a few times. The CDR3 reads CATSVGTGGYYGYTF. CDR3 sequence (DNA): TGTGCCACCTCGGTGGGGACAGGGGGCTACTATGGCTACACCTTC. V and J are TRBV19 and TRBJ1-2, with 12 bases lining up with TRBD1. With 10 bases clipped from V and 3 bases from J, the junction kept 9 bases outside the gene matches. CDR1 is LNHDA and CDR2 is SQIVND in the germline V gene (reference sequence). CDR3 length equals 15 residues.

This rearrangement joins TRBV23-1 to TRBJ2-7; D may be TRBD1 (6 bases). TRBV23-1 is sorted into the ORF group, with uncertain function. The CDR3 is made up of 17 amino acids. Trimming removed 0 bases from V and 0 bases from J, with 15 bases in between. CDR3 DNA: TGCGCCAGCAGTCAATCTAACGGGACAACGAGCTCCTACGAGCAGTACTTC. Its translation is CASSQSNGTTSSYEQYF.

The chain couples TRBV5-1 to TRBJ2-5; D might be TRBD1 (5 bases). This CDR3 has 14 residues. Germline V gives CDR1 SGHRS, CDR2 YFSETQ. Trimming took off 4 bases at V and 1 base at J, with 11 bases between the two ends. This chain's CDR3 is CASSKYRSQETQYF. The CDR3 nucleotides read TGCGCCAGCAGCAAATACAGGAGCCAAGAGACCCAGTACTTC. Together with reference TRBV5-1 and TRBJ2-5, the CDR3 gives the full variable domain: KAGVTQTPRYLIKTRGQQVTLSCSPISGHRSVSWYQQTPGQGLQFLFEYFSETQRNKGNFPGRFSGRQFSNSRSEMNVSTLELGDSALYLCASSKYRSQETQYFGPGTRLLVL.

The chain carries TRBV6-5 and TRBJ1-2, with D possibly TRBD1 on 6 matching bases. Germline CDR1 and CDR2: MNHEY and SVGAGI. The length of the CDR3 is 15 residues. The V gene lost 7 bases and the J gene lost 0 bases, with 15 bases spanning the gap. CDR3 residues: CASNEGGGPNYGYTF. In DNA form, the CDR3 reads TGTGCCAGCAACGAAGGGGGAGGGCCTAACTATGGCTACACCTTC.

This clone appeared once. Here the CDR3 reads CASNTGQDTDTQYF. The DNA of the CDR3 is TGCGCCAGCAACACGGGACAGGACACAGATACGCAGTATTTT. The rearrangement joins TRBV5-1 to TRBJ2-3, with 8 bases matching TRBD1. J was trimmed by 2 bases and V by 6 bases; bases with no gene match: 5. The length of the CDR3 is 14 residues. The V gene's germline CDR1 is SGHRS and CDR2 YFSETQ.

The table lists this clone with a few counts. The chain couples TRBV29-1 to TRBJ1-1; a weak D match, TRBD1 (6 bases). V dropped 7 bases and J dropped 1 base, with 16 bases sitting between them. CDR3 length: 14 residues. CDR1 and CDR2 from the germline V gene are SQVTM and ANQGSEA. The CDR3 DNA follows: TGCAGCGCTTCCAGGGGATCGGGGAACACTGAAGCTTTCTTT. Protein sequence: CSASRGSGNTEAFF.

The gene calls are TRBV5-4 and TRBJ1-3; D is perhaps TRBD1 (6 bases). CDR3 length equals 14 residues. Trimming shortened V by 5 bases and J by 3 bases, and 12 bases separated the two germline ends. Per germline, CDR1 SGHNT and CDR2 YYREEE (reference sequence). The DNA for the CDR3 is TGTGCCAGCAGTCAGGACAGCAGTGGAAACACCATATATTTT. This encodes CASSQDSSGNTIYF.

The V gene is TRBV29-1, the J gene TRBJ2-7, with a tentative D call TRBD1 (5 bases). Germline values: CDR1 SQVTM, CDR2 ANQGSEA. The ends were cut back, 6 bases at V and 0 bases at J, with 24 bases in the middle. This CDR3 has 17 residues. DNA of the CDR3: TGCAGCGTAGTCATTCGACAGTCAATCATCCCCTCCTACGAGCAGTACTTC. Protein product: CSVVIRQSIIPSYEQYF.

The chain joins TRBV15 to TRBJ1-2; 8 bases fit TRBD1. The CDR3 has 15 residues. The trim removed 6 bases at V and 2 bases at J, leaving 8 bases unmatched. Germline V CDR1 and CDR2: LNHNV, YYDKDF (reference sequence). The CDR3 coding sequence is TGTGCCACCAGGACAGGGGCCCCTTTAAACTATGGCTACACCTTC. Protein product: CATRTGAPLNYGYTF.

This clone came up a few times. The V and J genes are TRBV2 and TRBJ1-5, with D hard to call. Trimming stripped 3 bases from V and 8 bases from J, with 8 bases between. The CDR3 length is 12 residues. Germline V gives CDR1 SNHLY, CDR2 FYNNEI. The CDR3 protein is CASSEWPEPQHF. CDR3 bases: TGTGCCAGCAGTGAGTGGCCCGAGCCCCAGCATTTT. Based on the CDR3 plus reference TRBV2 and TRBJ1-5, the full variable domain is EPEVTQTPSHQVTQMGQEVILRCVPISNHLYFYWYRQILGQKVEFLVSFYNNEISEKSEIFDDQFSVERPDGSNFTLKIRSTKLEDSAMYFCASSEWPEPQHFGDGTRLSIL.

V is TRBV27 and J is TRBJ1-1; maybe TRBD1 (5 bases). The V gene's germline CDR1 is MNHEY and CDR2 SMNVEV (reference sequence). The CDR3 loop spans 16 amino acids. The germline V and J ends were trimmed by 5 bases and 8 bases, with 24 bases remaining between them. Here the CDR3 reads CASSPESGGLESEAFF. As DNA, the CDR3 is TGTGCCAGCAGTCCCGAGAGCGGGGGACTCGAATCAGAAGCTTTCTTT.

V and J are TRBV6-5 and TRBJ2-1, with 7 positions matching TRBD1. The trim removed 4 bases at V and 1 base at J, leaving 7 bases unmatched. CDR3 length: 16 amino acids. CDR1 MNHEY and CDR2 SVGAGI come from the germline V gene. The CDR3 here is CASSSIQGKSYNEQFF. CDR3 DNA sequence: TGTGCCAGCAGTTCAATACAGGGGAAATCCTACAATGAGCAGTTCTTC.

The chain joins TRBV28 to TRBJ2-5; a weak D match, TRBD1 (5 bases). Germline loops: CDR1 MDHEN, CDR2 SYDVKM. The CDR3 spans 15 residues. The V end was cut by 4 bases, the J end by 2 bases, with 14 bases between. CDR3 in DNA: TGTGCCAGCAGTTCTCCAGGGAAGGGGCAAGAGACCCAGTACTTC. This translates into CASSSPGKGQETQYF.

The table lists this clone with a count of one. V and J are TRBV27 and TRBJ2-1; D may be TRBD2 (7 bases). Trimming pared 8 bases from V and 5 bases from J, leaving 19 bases between. CDR3 length: 15 amino acids. Germline V gene sequence: CDR1 MNHEY, CDR2 SMNVEV (reference sequence). DNA of the CDR3: TGTGCCAGCGGTCGGGGGGCGCTGGGTGACAATGAGCAGTTCTTC. Protein sequence: CASGRGALGDNEQFF.

This clone was detected a few times. The chain couples TRBV10-2 to TRBJ2-1; D is unclear. CDR1 and CDR2 from the germline V gene are WSHSY and SAAADI. V was clipped by 2 bases and J by 2 bases, with 7 bases between them. The CDR3 contains 14 residues. CDR3 region: CASSERRAYNEQFF. CDR3 coding DNA: TGCGCCAGCAGTGAGCGCCGGGCCTACAATGAGCAGTTCTTC.

The genes are TRBV4-1 and TRBJ2-2, with 11 bases lining up with TRBD1. There are 17 residues in the CDR3. V trimming: 4 bases; J trimming: 3 bases; junction bases outside the gene matches: 7. Germline V gives CDR1 MGHRA, CDR2 YSYEKL. CDR3 in DNA: TGCGCCAGCAGCCGACAGGACAGGGGGCTGGACACCGGGGAGCTGTTTTTT. It translates to CASSRQDRGLDTGELFF.

The chain carries TRBV5-1 and TRBJ2-5; D might be TRBD2 (6 bases). There are 15 residues in the CDR3. V gave up 5 bases and J gave up 5 bases, with 19 bases separating them. Germline-derived CDR1 and CDR2 are SGHRS and YFSETQ. In DNA, the CDR3 is TGCGCCAGCAGAAGTGGCGGGGACCTCTGGGAGACCCAGTACTTC. Its translation: CASRSGGDLWETQYF. Full variable domain (rest looked up from reference TRBV5-1 and TRBJ2-5): KAGVTQTPRYLIKTRGQQVTLSCSPISGHRSVSWYQQTPGQGLQFLFEYFSETQRNKGNFPGRFSGRQFSNSRSEMNVSTLELGDSALYLCASRSGGDLWETQYFGPGTRLLVL.

This chain links TRBV5-4 with TRBJ1-2; a weak D match, TRBD1 (6 bases). CDR3 length: 12 amino acids. V lost 7 bases and J lost 7, with 14 bases in between. Germline V gene lookup returns CDR1 SGHNT and CDR2 YYREEE (reference sequence). The CDR3 DNA reads as TGTGCCAGCCCCCCTAGAGGGGGTGGCTACACCTTC. Protein sequence: CASPPRGGGYTF.

The chain joins TRBV5-4 to TRBJ2-5; 9 nucleotides align to TRBD1. The V gene end was trimmed by 4 bases and the J gene end by 4 bases; junction bases not matched to a gene: 8. Germline assignment: CDR1 SGHNT and CDR2 YYREEE (reference sequence). The CDR3 extends over 15 amino acids. The chain's CDR3 is CASSGRQGGGETQYF. The CDR3 nucleotides are TGTGCCAGCAGCGGAAGACAGGGGGGAGGAGAGACCCAGTACTTC. Full variable domain (remainder filled in from reference TRBV5-4 and TRBJ2-5): ETGVTQSPTHLIKTRGQQVTLRCSSQSGHNTVSWYQQALGQGPQFIFQYYREEENGRGNFPPRFSGLQFPNYSSELNVNALELDDSALYLCASSGRQGGGETQYFGPGTRLLVL.

This chain connects TRBV7-2 to TRBJ2-1; 9 nucleotides agree with TRBD2. The CDR3 is 17 residues long. The germline gives CDR1 SGHTA, CDR2 FQGNSA. V was clipped by 1 base and J by 4 bases; unmatched bases: 8. CDR3 region: CASSLVGSGGPYNEQFF. In DNA form, the CDR3 reads TGTGCCAGCAGCTTAGTAGGTAGCGGGGGTCCTTACAATGAGCAGTTCTTC.

The gene calls are TRBV7-9 and TRBJ1-3; unclear D gene. Trimming left V 1 base short and J 0 bases short, with 10 bases between. Germline CDR1 is SEHNR and CDR2 is FQNEAQ (reference sequence). This CDR3 has 16 residues. The CDR3 reads CASSLVGLSSGNTIYF. The DNA of the CDR3 is TGTGCCAGCAGCTTAGTCGGGTTGAGCTCTGGAAACACCATATATTTT.

The chain joins TRBV11-3 to TRBJ2-3; 15 positions agree with TRBD2. Looked up from germline, CDR1 is SGHNT and CDR2 is YENEEA. V dropped 5 bases and J dropped 0; count of bases not matched to a gene: 6. The CDR3 has 18 amino acids. The CDR3 region has the DNA TGTGCCAGCAGCCCGGGACTAGCGGGGGGCCACAGCACAGATACGCAGTATTTT. As protein: CASSPGLAGGHSTDTQYF.

This clone was seen a handful of times. The rearrangement links TRBV6-5 to TRBJ1-4, with 7 bases aligning to TRBD1. The CDR3 sequence is 14 residues long. Trimming cost V 5 bases and J 4 bases; bases outside gene matches: 4. Germline CDR1 is MNHEY and CDR2 is SVGAGI. The CDR3 DNA reads TGTGCCAGCAGTGAGGGACAGTTTAATGAAAAACTGTTTTTT. Amino acid sequence: CASSEGQFNEKLFF.